This T cell receptor beta chain comes out of a study of regulatory T cells in long-lasting Graves disease. Time point defined: newly diagnosed GD, antithyroid drugs for less than 3 months. PBMC RNA was the source of the TCR library. Germline-derived CDR1 and CDR2 are MDHEN and SYDVKM. The CDR3 has 14 amino acids. Trimming cost V 3 bases and J 4 bases, with 12 bases left between them. Arm-PCR of CDR3 regions and iRepertoire HTBI primers were used to build TCR beta libraries. From the multiplex PCR reads, TCRdb called clonotypes with MiXCR, one entry per CDR3 protein. The table shows 350,000 to 550,000 distinct CDR3 sequences, with 13% to 15% occurring only once. A note on this clonotype: Its cognate antigen is unknown.

The study's findings and limits: Lower TCR diversity was seen in persistent Graves' patients than in newly diagnosed ones.

The same sample was also studied in work on T cells in Graves' hyperthyroidism and ophthalmopathy.

Sample: peripheral blood mononuclear cells (PBMCs), taken at new diagnosis, from a patient treated with antithyroid drugs. This chain joins TRBV28 and TRBJ2-5, with D uncertain. This clonotype was sampled from a woman in her fifties or sixties with Graves disease. The CDR3 nucleotides are TGTGCCAGCAGTTTTAACGGCCCAGGAGAGACCCAGTACTTC. Translation gives CASSFNGPGETQYF.